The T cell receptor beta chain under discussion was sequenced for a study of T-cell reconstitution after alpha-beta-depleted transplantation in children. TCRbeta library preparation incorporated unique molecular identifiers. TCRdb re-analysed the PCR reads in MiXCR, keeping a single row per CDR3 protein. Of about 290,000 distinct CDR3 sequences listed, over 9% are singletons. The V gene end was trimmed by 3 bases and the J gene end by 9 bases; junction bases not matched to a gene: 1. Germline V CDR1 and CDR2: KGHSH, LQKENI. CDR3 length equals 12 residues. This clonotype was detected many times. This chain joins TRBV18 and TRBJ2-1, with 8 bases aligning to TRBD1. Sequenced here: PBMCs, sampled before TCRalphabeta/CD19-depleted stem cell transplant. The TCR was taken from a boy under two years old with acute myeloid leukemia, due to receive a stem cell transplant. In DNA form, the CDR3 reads TGTGCCAGCTCACCGACAGGGGTTGAGCAGTTCTTC. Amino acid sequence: CASSPTGVEQFF.